The rows below give T cell receptor beta chains drawn from one sample of a study of T-cell memory formation after mild COVID-19. TCRdb fed the 5' RACE reads into MiXCR, producing one record per CDR3 protein. The table includes some 100,000 distinct CDR3 sequences, 11% detected once. The source material was PBMCs or a T cell subset sorted from them (not recorded which). All receptors derive from a man younger than 30 who had mild COVID-19 (a few samples of this study predate the infection). Cell type and time point are not known. The conserved cysteine and the conserved F or W are not part of the CDR3 here. Fields, in order: V gene, J gene, CDR3 protein.

v_gene: TRBV15; j_gene: TRBJ2-5; CDR3aa: ATRRARGSETQY
v_gene: TRBV20-1; j_gene: TRBJ2-3; CDR3aa: SAGTSEPYTQY
v_gene: TRBV4-1; j_gene: TRBJ1-1; CDR3aa: ASSHRHRDTEAF
v_gene: TRBV7-9; j_gene: TRBJ1-2; CDR3aa: ASIDRVGYGYT
v_gene: TRBV7-6; j_gene: TRBJ2-1; CDR3aa: ASSLSSGVDEQF
v_gene: TRBV20-1; j_gene: TRBJ2-7; CDR3aa: SASTGGLYEQY
v_gene: TRBV4-2; j_gene: TRBJ1-4; CDR3aa: ASSPGGEKLF
v_gene: TRBV7-2; j_gene: TRBJ2-1; CDR3aa: ASSLLWNEQF
v_gene: TRBV12-3/TRBV12-4; j_gene: TRBJ2-7; CDR3aa: ASSPGGSHEQY
v_gene: TRBV6-5; j_gene: TRBJ2-3; CDR3aa: ASSYSVDDTQY
v_gene: TRBV5-1; j_gene: TRBJ1-2; CDR3aa: ASSLDPNGYT
v_gene: TRBV5-6; j_gene: TRBJ2-7; CDR3aa: ASSYRYEQY
v_gene: TRBV4-3; j_gene: TRBJ2-7; CDR3aa: ATRQRLVGSYEQY
v_gene: TRBV19; j_gene: TRBJ2-3; CDR3aa: ASSSTSGHTDTQY
v_gene: TRBV6-1; j_gene: TRBJ2-7; CDR3aa: ASSEEAGDSSYEQY
v_gene: TRBV4-1; j_gene: TRBJ2-3; CDR3aa: ASSQDPGNSDTQY
v_gene: TRBV6-2/TRBV6-3; j_gene: TRBJ2-2; CDR3aa: ASSYSRGNTGELF
v_gene: TRBV20-1; j_gene: TRBJ1-1; CDR3aa: SARDWEVDTEAF
v_gene: TRBV4-3; j_gene: TRBJ2-3; CDR3aa: ASSRSKAGGLTDTQY
v_gene: TRBV7-9; j_gene: TRBJ2-5; CDR3aa: ASSVGEARGLETQY
v_gene: TRBV7-8; j_gene: TRBJ2-3; CDR3aa: ASSLRLDAQY
v_gene: TRBV5-1; j_gene: TRBJ2-3; CDR3aa: ASSLIQGEGDTQY
v_gene: TRBV27; j_gene: TRBJ1-1; CDR3aa: ASSLFTGVETEAF
v_gene: TRBV7-9; j_gene: TRBJ2-2; CDR3aa: ASAPQGVTNTGELF
v_gene: TRBV7-9; j_gene: TRBJ2-7; CDR3aa: ASSSSRDRLYEQY
v_gene: TRBV20-1; j_gene: TRBJ2-3; CDR3aa: SAGRGGMATDTQY
v_gene: TRBV2; j_gene: TRBJ1-2; CDR3aa: ASSEGGNYGYT
v_gene: TRBV7-3; j_gene: TRBJ2-3; CDR3aa: ASSPASVWTGGTGITQY
v_gene: TRBV5-8; j_gene: TRBJ2-1; CDR3aa: ASSVRESYNEQF
v_gene: TRBV7-2; j_gene: TRBJ2-3; CDR3aa: ASTPPPPAGPSTDTQY
v_gene: TRBV7-7; j_gene: TRBJ2-1; CDR3aa: ASSHGAGNEQF
v_gene: TRBV7-8; j_gene: TRBJ1-5; CDR3aa: ASSWGEQNNQPQH